Here is one T cell receptor beta chain with its context. These data belong to a study of shared clonotypes between healthy human individuals. Study-level background: CD4 naive and CD4 memory each took three plates per donor, while CD8 naive took two and CD8 memory one.

Samples underwent the assay at deep level. The assay was immunoSEQ multiplex PCR, and TCRdb's table has in-frame clones only and misses some. The sample yields about 1,900,000 clones, around 96% seen once. CDR3 size: 16 residues. The V segment lost 4 bases and the J segment 0 bases; nucleotides outside the gene matches: 9. Germline CDR1 is SGHDT and CDR2 is YYEEEE. Naive-designated CD8 cells lacked CD45RO, were positively enriched for CCR7, and omitted terminally differentiated effector memory CD45RA+ cells. Each donor was a Caucasian adult residing in Nashville, Tennessee. V gene TRBV5-6 combines with J gene TRBJ1-2; 7 nucleotides align to TRBD1. The receptor comes from a man aged 18-30 years in good health. Material: naive CD8+ T cells sorted from blood. The CDR3 region has the DNA TGTGCCAGCAGCAGTTTTACGACAGGGCCTAACTATGGCTACACCTTC. Amino acids: CASSSFTTGPNYGYTF.